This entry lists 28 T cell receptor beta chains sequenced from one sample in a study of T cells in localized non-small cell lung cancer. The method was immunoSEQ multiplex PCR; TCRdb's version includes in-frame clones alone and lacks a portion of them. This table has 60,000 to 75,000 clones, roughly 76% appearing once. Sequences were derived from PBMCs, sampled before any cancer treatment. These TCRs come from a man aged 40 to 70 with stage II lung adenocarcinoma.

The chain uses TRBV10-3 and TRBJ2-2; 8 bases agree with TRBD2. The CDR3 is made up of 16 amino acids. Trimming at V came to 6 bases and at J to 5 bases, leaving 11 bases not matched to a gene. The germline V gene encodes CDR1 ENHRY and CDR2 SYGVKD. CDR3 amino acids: CAISDIAGSQTGELFF. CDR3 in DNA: TGTGCCATCAGCGATATAGCGGGATCGCAGACCGGGGAGCTGTTTTTT.

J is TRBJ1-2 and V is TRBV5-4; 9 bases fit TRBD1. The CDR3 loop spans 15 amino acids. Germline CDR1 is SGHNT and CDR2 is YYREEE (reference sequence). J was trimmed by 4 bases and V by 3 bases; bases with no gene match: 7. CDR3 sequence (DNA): TGTGCCAGCAGCTGGGGACAGGGTTCCGCCTATGGCTACACCTTC. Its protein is CASSWGQGSAYGYTF.

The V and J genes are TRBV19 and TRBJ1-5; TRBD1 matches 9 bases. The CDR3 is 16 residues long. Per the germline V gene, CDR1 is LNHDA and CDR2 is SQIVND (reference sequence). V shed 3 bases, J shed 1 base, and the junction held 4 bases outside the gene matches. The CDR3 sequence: CASSIGTGYSNQPQHF. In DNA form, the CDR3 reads TGTGCCAGTAGTATCGGGACAGGGTACAGCAATCAGCCCCAGCATTTT.

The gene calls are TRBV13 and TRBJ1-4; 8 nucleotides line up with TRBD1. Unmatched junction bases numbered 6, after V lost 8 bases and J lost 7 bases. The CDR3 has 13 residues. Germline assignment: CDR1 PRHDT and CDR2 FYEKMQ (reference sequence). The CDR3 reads CASAQGGVEKLFF. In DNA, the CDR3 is TGTGCCAGCGCACAGGGGGGAGTTGAAAAACTGTTTTTT.

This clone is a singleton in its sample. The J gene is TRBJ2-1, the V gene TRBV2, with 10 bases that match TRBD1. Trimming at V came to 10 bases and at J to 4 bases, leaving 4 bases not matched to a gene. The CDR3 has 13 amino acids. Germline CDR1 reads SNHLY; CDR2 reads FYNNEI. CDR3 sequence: CATRTGGYNEQFF. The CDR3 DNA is TGTGCCACCAGGACAGGGGGTTACAATGAGCAGTTCTTC.

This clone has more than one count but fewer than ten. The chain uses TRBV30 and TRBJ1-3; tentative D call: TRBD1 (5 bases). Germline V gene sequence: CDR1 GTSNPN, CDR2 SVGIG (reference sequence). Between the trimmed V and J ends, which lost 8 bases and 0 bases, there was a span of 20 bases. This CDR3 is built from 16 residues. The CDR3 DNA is TGTGCCGGATCGGAGGGGACCTATAGCTCTGGAAACACCATATATTTT. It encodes CAGSEGTYSSGNTIYF. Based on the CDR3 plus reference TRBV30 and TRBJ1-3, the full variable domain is SQTIHQWPATLVQPVGSPLSLECTVEGTSNPNLYWYRQAAGRGLQLLFYSVGIGQISSEVPQNLSASRPQDRQFILSSKKLLLSDSGFYLCAGSEGTYSSGNTIYFGEGSWLTVV.

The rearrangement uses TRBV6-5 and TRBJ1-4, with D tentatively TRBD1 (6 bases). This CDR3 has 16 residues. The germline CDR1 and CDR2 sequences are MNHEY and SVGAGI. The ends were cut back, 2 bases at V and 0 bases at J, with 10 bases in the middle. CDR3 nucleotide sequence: TGTGCCAGCAGTTACGTCGCAGGGGCAACTAATGAAAAACTGTTTTTT. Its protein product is CASSYVAGATNEKLFF.

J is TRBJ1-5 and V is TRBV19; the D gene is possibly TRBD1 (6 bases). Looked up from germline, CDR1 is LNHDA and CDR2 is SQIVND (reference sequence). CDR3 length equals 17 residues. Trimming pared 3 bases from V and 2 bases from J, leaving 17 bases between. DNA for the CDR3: TGTGCCAGTAGTATGAGCCCCGGGGGGGCGGGCAATCAGCCCCAGCATTTT. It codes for CASSMSPGGAGNQPQHF.

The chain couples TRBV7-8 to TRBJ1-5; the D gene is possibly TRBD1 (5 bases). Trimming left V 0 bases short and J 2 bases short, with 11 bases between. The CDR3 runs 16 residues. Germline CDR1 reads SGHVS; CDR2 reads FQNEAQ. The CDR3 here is CASSLALGDGNQPQHF. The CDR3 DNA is TGTGCCAGCAGCTTAGCGCTGGGGGATGGCAATCAGCCCCAGCATTTT.

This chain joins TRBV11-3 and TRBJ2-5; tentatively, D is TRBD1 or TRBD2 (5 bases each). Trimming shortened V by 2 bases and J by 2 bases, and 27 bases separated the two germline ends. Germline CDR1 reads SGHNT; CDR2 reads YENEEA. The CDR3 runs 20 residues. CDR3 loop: CASSLHGARRMTGFQETQYF. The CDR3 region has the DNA TGTGCCAGCAGCTTACACGGGGCACGTCGGATGACGGGGTTTCAAGAGACCCAGTACTTC.

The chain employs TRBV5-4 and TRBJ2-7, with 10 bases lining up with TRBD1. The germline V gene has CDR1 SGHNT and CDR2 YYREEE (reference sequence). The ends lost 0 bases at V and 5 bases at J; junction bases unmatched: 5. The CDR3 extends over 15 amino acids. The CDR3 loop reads CASSLATGGRNEQYF. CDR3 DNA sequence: TGTGCCAGCAGCTTGGCGACAGGGGGCAGGAACGAGCAGTACTTC. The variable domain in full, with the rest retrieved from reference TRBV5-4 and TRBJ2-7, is ETGVTQSPTHLIKTRGQQVTLRCSSQSGHNTVSWYQQALGQGPQFIFQYYREEENGRGNFPPRFSGLQFPNYSSELNVNALELDDSALYLCASSLATGGRNEQYFGPGTRLTVT.

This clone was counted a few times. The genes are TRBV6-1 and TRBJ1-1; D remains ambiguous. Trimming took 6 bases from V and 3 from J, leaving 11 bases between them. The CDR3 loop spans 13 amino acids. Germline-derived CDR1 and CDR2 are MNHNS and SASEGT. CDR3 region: CASRGPLDTEAFF. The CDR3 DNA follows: TGTGCCAGCAGGGGTCCACTGGACACTGAAGCTTTCTTT.

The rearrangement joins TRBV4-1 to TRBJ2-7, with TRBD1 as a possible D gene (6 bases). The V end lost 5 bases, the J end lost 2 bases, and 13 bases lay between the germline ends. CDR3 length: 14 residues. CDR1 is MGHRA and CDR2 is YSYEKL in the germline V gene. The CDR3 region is CASSEGTPTYEQYF. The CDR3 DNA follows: TGCGCCAGCAGCGAAGGGACACCAACCTACGAGCAGTACTTC.

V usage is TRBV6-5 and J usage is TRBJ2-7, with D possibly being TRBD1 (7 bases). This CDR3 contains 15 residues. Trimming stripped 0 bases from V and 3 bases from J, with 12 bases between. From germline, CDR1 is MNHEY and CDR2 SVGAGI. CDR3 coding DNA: TGTGCCAGCAGTTACTCCGGAGGGGGCGGCTACGAGCAGTACTTC. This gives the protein CASSYSGGGGYEQYF.

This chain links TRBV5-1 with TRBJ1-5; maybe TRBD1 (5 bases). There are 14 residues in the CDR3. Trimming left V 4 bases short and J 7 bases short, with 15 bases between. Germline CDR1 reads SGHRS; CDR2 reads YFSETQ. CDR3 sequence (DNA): TGCGCCAGCAGCGAATCCGGGACGGGACAGCCCCAGCATTTT. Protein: CASSESGTGQPQHF.

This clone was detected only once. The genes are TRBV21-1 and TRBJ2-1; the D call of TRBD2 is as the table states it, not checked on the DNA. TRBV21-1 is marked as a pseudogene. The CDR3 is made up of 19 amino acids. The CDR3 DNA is TGTGCCAGCAGCGAGGGGCATAGCGGGGGATGCGCCTCCTACAATGAGCAGTTCTTC. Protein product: CASSEGHSGGCASYNEQFF.

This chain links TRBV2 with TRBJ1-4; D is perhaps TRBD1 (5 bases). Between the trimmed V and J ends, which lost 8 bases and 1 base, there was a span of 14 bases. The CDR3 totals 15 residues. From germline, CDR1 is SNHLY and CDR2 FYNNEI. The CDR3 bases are TGTGCCAGCGGGGCCGACGGATTAACTAATGAAAAACTGTTTTTT. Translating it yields CASGADGLTNEKLFF.

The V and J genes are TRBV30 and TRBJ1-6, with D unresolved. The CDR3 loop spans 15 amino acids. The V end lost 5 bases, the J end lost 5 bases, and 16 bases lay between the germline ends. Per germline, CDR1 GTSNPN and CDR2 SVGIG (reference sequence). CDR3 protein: CAWVTPGPDNSPLHF. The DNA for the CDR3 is TGTGCCTGGGTGACCCCGGGCCCAGATAATTCACCCCTCCACTTT.

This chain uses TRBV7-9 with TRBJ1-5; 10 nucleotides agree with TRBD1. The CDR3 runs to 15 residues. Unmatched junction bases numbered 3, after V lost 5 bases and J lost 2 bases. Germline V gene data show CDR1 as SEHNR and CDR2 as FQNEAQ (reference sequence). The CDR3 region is CASSRTGGGNQPQHF. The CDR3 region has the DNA TGTGCCAGCAGCAGGACAGGGGGAGGCAATCAGCCCCAGCATTTT.

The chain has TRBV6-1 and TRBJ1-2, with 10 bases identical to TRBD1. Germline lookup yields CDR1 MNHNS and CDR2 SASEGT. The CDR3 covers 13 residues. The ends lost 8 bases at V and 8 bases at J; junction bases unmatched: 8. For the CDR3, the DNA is TGTGCCAGCGTGGTGGGGACAGGGGAGGGCTACACCTTC. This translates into CASVVGTGEGYTF.

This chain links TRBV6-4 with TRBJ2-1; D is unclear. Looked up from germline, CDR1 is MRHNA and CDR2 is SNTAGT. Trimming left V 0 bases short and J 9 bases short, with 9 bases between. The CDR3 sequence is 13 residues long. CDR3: CASSDSTAGEQFF. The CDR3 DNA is TGTGCCAGCAGTGACTCGACCGCCGGTGAGCAGTTCTTC.

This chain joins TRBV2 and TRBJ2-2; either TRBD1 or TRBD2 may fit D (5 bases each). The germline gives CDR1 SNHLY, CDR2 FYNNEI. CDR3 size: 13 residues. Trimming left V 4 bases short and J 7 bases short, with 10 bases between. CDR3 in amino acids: CASSVGTHGELFF. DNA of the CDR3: TGTGCCAGCAGTGTTGGGACCCACGGGGAGCTGTTTTTT.

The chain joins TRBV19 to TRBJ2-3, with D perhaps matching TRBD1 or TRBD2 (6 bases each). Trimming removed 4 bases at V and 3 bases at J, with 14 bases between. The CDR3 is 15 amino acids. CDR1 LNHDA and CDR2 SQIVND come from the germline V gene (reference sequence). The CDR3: CASSTRLGGTDTQYF. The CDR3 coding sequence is TGTGCCAGTAGTACCCGCCTAGGGGGGACAGATACGCAGTATTTT.

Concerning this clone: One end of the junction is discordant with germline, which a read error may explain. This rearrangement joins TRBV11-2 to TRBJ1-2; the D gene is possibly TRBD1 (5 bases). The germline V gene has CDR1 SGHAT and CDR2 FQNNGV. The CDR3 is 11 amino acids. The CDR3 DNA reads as TGTGCCAGCAGCTTAGAGAGGACATTCGCCTTC. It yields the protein CASSLERTFAF.

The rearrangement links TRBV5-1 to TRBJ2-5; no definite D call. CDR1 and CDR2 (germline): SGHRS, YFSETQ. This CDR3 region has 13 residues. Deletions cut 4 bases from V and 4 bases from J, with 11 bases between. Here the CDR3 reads CASSIKIGETQYF. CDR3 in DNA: TGCGCCAGCAGCATAAAAATAGGAGAGACCCAGTACTTC. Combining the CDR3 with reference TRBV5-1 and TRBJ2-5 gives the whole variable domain KAGVTQTPRYLIKTRGQQVTLSCSPISGHRSVSWYQQTPGQGLQFLFEYFSETQRNKGNFPGRFSGRQFSNSRSEMNVSTLELGDSALYLCASSIKIGETQYFGPGTRLLVL.

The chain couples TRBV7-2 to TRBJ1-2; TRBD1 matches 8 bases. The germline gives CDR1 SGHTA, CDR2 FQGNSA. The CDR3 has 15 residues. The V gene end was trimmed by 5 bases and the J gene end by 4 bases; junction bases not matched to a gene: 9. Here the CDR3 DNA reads TGTGCCAGCAGCCCGGCCGGACAGGGAACCTATGGCTACACCTTC. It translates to CASSPAGQGTYGYTF.

The CDR3, as DNA: TGTGCCAGCAGCCGGGACAGGGTTAACAATGAGCAGTTCTTC. Translating gives CASSRDRVNNEQFF. The gene calls are TRBV11-3 and TRBJ2-1, with 9 nucleotides matching TRBD1. The CDR3 is 14 residues long. CDR1 is SGHNT, CDR2 YENEEA, per germline. Trimming at V came to 5 bases and at J to 5 bases, leaving 4 bases not matched to a gene.

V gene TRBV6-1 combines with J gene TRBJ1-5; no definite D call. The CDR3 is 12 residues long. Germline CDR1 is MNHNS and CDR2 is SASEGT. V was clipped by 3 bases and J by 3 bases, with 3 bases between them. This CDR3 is CASSDPNQPQHF. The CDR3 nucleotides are TGTGCCAGCAGTGACCCCAATCAGCCCCAGCATTTT.